The next 23 T cell receptor beta chains were all read from a single sample in a study of blood T cell repertoires in COVID-19. Assay used: immunoSEQ multiplex PCR; TCRdb lists only in-frame clones, some missing. The sample carries fewer than 400,000 clones, 80% to 90% recorded once. Specimen: PBMCs or T cells enriched from blood (not recorded which). These receptors all come from a man aged 25-45 years who had recovered from COVID-19.

The chain combines TRBV19 with TRBJ2-3; 16 bases agree with TRBD2. Germline values: CDR1 LNHDA, CDR2 SQIVND (reference sequence). The CDR3 loop spans 16 amino acids. J gave up 11 bases and V 6 bases, and 11 bases lay outside the gene matches. CDR3 sequence reads: CASSLLGTSGGVKQYF. The CDR3 nucleotides are TGTGCCAGTAGCCTCCTCGGGACTAGCGGGGGGGTAAAGCAGTATTTT.

The gene calls are TRBV5-1 and TRBJ1-1; D call uncertain. CDR3 length: 13 amino acids. The germline V gene has CDR1 SGHRS and CDR2 YFSETQ. V shed 2 bases and J shed 4 bases, with 9 bases lying between them. CDR3 protein: CASSFPWSTEAFF. CDR3 DNA: TGCGCCAGCAGCTTCCCCTGGAGCACTGAAGCTTTCTTT.

V usage is TRBV12-3 or TRBV12-4 and J usage is TRBJ2-5; weak D call: TRBD1 (6 bases). The CDR3 runs to 13 residues. V was shortened by 8 bases and J by 7 bases, with 17 bases between the two germline ends. The CDR3 nucleotides read TGTGCCAGCCTGGACCCAGGGGTTGGGACCCAGTACTTC. Amino acids: CASLDPGVGTQYF.

A few counts support this clone. One junction end does not reproduce the germline sequence, and a read error may be involved. The chain links TRBV7-7 to TRBJ2-1; 9 bases map to TRBD2. This CDR3 is built from 19 residues. The germline gives CDR1 SSHAT, CDR2 FNYEAQ (reference sequence). CDR3 residues: CASSLSAGGLRNSYNEQFF. In DNA form, the CDR3 reads TGTGCTAGCAGCTTATCTGCGGGGGGGTTACGTAATTCCTACAATGAGCAGTTCTTC. Variable domain in full (rest from reference TRBV7-7 and TRBJ2-1): GAGVSQSPRYKVTKRGQDVTLRCDPISSHATLYWYQQALGQGPEFLTYFNYEAQPDKSGLPSDRFSAERPEGSISTLTIQRTEQRDSAMYRCASSLSAGGLRNSYNEQFFGPGTRLTVL.

A note on this clone: The sample contains more than one DNA sequence encoding this CDR3. The rearrangement uses TRBV7-2 and TRBJ2-3; D gene unclear. The CDR3 has 14 residues. V was cut by 1 base and J by 2 bases, with 7 bases left in between. CDR1 is SGHTA, CDR2 FQGNSA, per germline. DNA for the CDR3: TGTGCCAGCAGCTTAGATGGCAACACAGATACGCAGTATTTT. Its translation: CASSLDGNTDTQYF.

V usage is TRBV6-5 and J usage is TRBJ1-1; weak D call: TRBD1 (6 bases). V gave up 4 bases and J gave up 11 bases, with 17 bases separating them. The CDR3 totals 13 residues. Germline lookup yields CDR1 MNHEY and CDR2 SVGAGI. CDR3 coding DNA: TGTGCCAGCAGTTCTCAACAGGGAATGGGGGCTTTCTTT. Protein: CASSSQQGMGAFF.

The V call is TRBV7-2, the J call TRBJ1-5, with D perhaps TRBD1 (5 bases). V dropped 4 bases and J dropped 2 bases, with 15 bases sitting between them. CDR1 is SGHTA and CDR2 is FQGNSA in the germline V gene. This CDR3 has 16 residues. The CDR3 bases are TGTGCCAGCAGCTCCCCTGGCAGGGTTGGCAATCAGCCCCAGCATTTT. It translates to CASSSPGRVGNQPQHF.

The CDR3 reads CAVSRGDYGYTF. CDR3 sequence (DNA): TGTGCCGTGTCCAGGGGGGACTATGGCTACACCTTC. V and J are TRBV19 and TRBJ1-2, with 7 bases fitting TRBD1. V lost 11 bases and J lost 3; bases outside the gene matches: 6. Per germline, CDR1 LNHDA and CDR2 SQIVND (reference sequence). This CDR3 spans 12 amino acids. The full variable domain, completed using reference TRBV19 and TRBJ1-2, is DGGITQSPKYLFRKEGQNVTLSCEQNLNHDAMYWYRQDPGQGLRLIYYSQIVNDFQKGDIAEGYSVSREKKESFPLTVTSAQKNPTAFYLCAVSRGDYGYTFGSGTRLTVV.

V and J are TRBV12-5 and TRBJ1-1, with TRBD1 identical over 10 bases. This CDR3 is built from 13 residues. The junction had 9 bases not matched to a gene; V was cut back by 6 bases and J by 11 bases. Germline loops: CDR1 LGHNT, CDR2 FRNRAP. Written as DNA, the CDR3 is TGTGCTAGTGGCCCAGACAGGGGGCAGAAGGCTTTCTTT. This gives the protein CASGPDRGQKAFF.

Comment on this clone: One junction end does not reproduce the germline sequence, and a read error may be involved. Other DNA sequences in this specimen translate into the identical CDR3. The rearrangement links TRBV7-9 to TRBJ2-3; TRBD2 is a possible D gene (5 bases). Germline CDR1 is SEHNR and CDR2 is FQNEAQ (reference sequence). There are 16 residues in the CDR3. CDR3 sequence: CASSSLWTGSTDTQYF. For the CDR3, the DNA is TGTGCCAGCAGCTCTTTGTGGACTGGCAGCACGGATACGCAGTATTTT.

The genes are TRBV5-5 and TRBJ1-4, with TRBD1 as a possible D gene (6 bases). Trimming took off 4 bases at V and 11 bases at J, with 12 bases between the two ends. The CDR3 contains 12 residues. Germline V gives CDR1 SGHKS, CDR2 YYEKEE (reference sequence). This chain's CDR3 is CASSTGTGKLFF. CDR3 DNA sequence: TGTGCCAGCAGCACCGGTACAGGGAAACTGTTTTTT.

This sequence joins TRBV19 and TRBJ1-2; TRBD1 aligns across 11 bases. V shed 5 bases and J 4 bases; nucleotides not matched to a gene: 12. Germline CDR1 and CDR2: LNHDA and SQIVND (reference sequence). This CDR3 is built from 17 residues. The CDR3 spells CASSAQDRGLSGYGYTF. CDR3 DNA sequence: TGTGCCAGTAGTGCCCAGGACAGGGGGCTATCGGGCTATGGCTACACCTTC.

This chain joins TRBV5-1 and TRBJ2-5; TRBD2 is a possible D gene (7 bases). V lost 3 bases, J lost 4 bases, and 25 bases lay in between. Germline V gene lookup returns CDR1 SGHRS and CDR2 YFSETQ. The CDR3 is made up of 18 amino acids. The CDR3 nucleotides are TGCGCCAGCAGCTGGGGGGGCCGATGGGTGAACTGGGGAGAGACCCAGTACTTC. Protein sequence: CASSWGGRWVNWGETQYF.

This chain links TRBV2 with TRBJ1-3, with 8 nucleotides matching TRBD1. The V gene's germline CDR1 is SNHLY and CDR2 FYNNEI. The trim removed 6 bases at V and 2 bases at J, leaving 3 bases unmatched. The CDR3 contains 14 residues. CDR3 in DNA: TGTGCCAGCAGGAGACAGGGGACTGGAAACACCATATATTTT. As protein: CASRRQGTGNTIYF.

J is TRBJ2-7 and V is TRBV9; 10 bases fit TRBD2. Per the germline V gene, CDR1 is SGDLS and CDR2 is YYNGEE. V trimming: 0 bases; J trimming: 3 bases; junction bases outside the gene matches: 3. CDR3 size: 15 residues. CDR3 sequence: CASSVDPSGGYEQYF. CDR3 sequence (DNA): TGTGCCAGCAGCGTAGACCCTAGCGGGGGCTACGAGCAGTACTTC.

A remark on this clone: A read error may be the cause here, since a much bigger clone is one base away. The same CDR3 is also encoded by other DNA sequences in this sample. This chain links TRBV5-4 with TRBJ1-2, with a weak D call TRBD1 (5 bases). Trimming left V 0 bases short and J 2 bases short, with 5 bases between. CDR1 and CDR2 (germline): SGHNT, YYREEE (reference sequence). CDR3 length: 13 residues. This chain's CDR3 is CASSLGQNYGYTF. CDR3 DNA: TGTGCCAGCAGCTTGGGACAGAACTATGGCTACACCTTC.

DNA of the CDR3: TGTGCCAGCAGTTATTCTTGGACTTTAGATACGCAGTATTTT. Translation: CASSYSWTLDTQYF. V and J are TRBV6-5 and TRBJ2-3, with a possible D match to TRBD2 (5 bases). There are 14 residues in the CDR3. V was trimmed by 3 bases and J by 5 bases, leaving 12 bases between them. Per germline, CDR1 MNHEY and CDR2 SVGAGI.

This rearrangement joins TRBV3-1 (or the pseudogene TRBV3-2) to TRBJ2-1; TRBD2 agrees at 8 bases. Germline V gene sequence: CDR1 LGHDT, CDR2 YNNKEL (reference sequence). The V segment lost 4 bases and the J segment 2 bases; nucleotides outside the gene matches: 13. This CDR3 comprises 18 residues. CDR3 sequence: CASSPSLSSGAAYNEQFF. The CDR3 DNA is TGTGCCAGCAGCCCCTCCTTGAGTAGCGGGGCCGCCTACAATGAGCAGTTCTTC.

The CDR3 sequence: CASSASSGRNYGYTF. The CDR3 nucleotides are TGTGCCAGCAGCGCCTCTTCCGGGAGGAACTATGGCTACACCTTC. This chain joins TRBV9 and TRBJ1-2; D is uncertain. The CDR3 has 15 amino acids. V dropped 3 bases and J dropped 2 bases, with 14 bases sitting between them. Germline V CDR1 and CDR2: SGDLS, YYNGEE.

The chain employs TRBV5-4 and TRBJ2-7, with D uncertain. The CDR3 is made up of 16 amino acids. V lost 4 bases, J lost 0 bases, and 17 bases lay in between. Germline assignment: CDR1 SGHNT and CDR2 YYREEE (reference sequence). The CDR3 region has the DNA TGTGCCAGCAGCCCCACCACCAGAGACATCTCCTACGAGCAGTACTTC. This codes for CASSPTTRDISYEQYF.

This sequence joins TRBV5-1 and TRBJ2-5; perhaps TRBD2 as D (6 bases). Trimming stripped 4 bases from V and 5 bases from J, with 18 bases between. The CDR3 runs to 15 residues. Germline CDR1 SGHRS, CDR2 YFSETQ. CDR3 DNA: TGCGCCAGCAGCCAGGAGGGGCAAGGGGTGGAGACCCAGTACTTC. Protein sequence: CASSQEGQGVETQYF. Full variable domain (rest looked up from reference TRBV5-1 and TRBJ2-5): KAGVTQTPRYLIKTRGQQVTLSCSPISGHRSVSWYQQTPGQGLQFLFEYFSETQRNKGNFPGRFSGRQFSNSRSEMNVSTLELGDSALYLCASSQEGQGVETQYFGPGTRLLVL.

This clone was seen a handful of times. The genes are TRBV7-2 and TRBJ1-4; D gene uncertain. The V gene's germline CDR1 is SGHTA and CDR2 FQGNSA. CDR3 size: 14 residues. V shed 5 bases and J shed 0 bases, with 7 bases lying between them. The CDR3 protein is CASSPRATNEKLFF. CDR3 sequence (DNA): TGTGCCAGCAGCCCACGAGCAACTAATGAAAAACTGTTTTTT. The full variable domain, completed using reference TRBV7-2 and TRBJ1-4, is GAGVSQSPSNKVTEKGKDVELRCDPISGHTALYWYRQSLGQGLEFLIYFQGNSAPDKSGLPSDRFSAERTGGSVSTLTIQRTQQEDSAVYLCASSPRATNEKLFFGSGTQLSVL.

This clone was counted many times. The chain is built from TRBV2 and TRBJ1-2, with TRBD1 matching 8 bases. J gave up 8 bases and V 2 bases, and 7 bases lay outside the gene matches. The CDR3 loop spans 14 amino acids. Germline V lookup: CDR1 SNHLY, CDR2 FYNNEI. The CDR3 reads CASSEIGQGFGYTF. CDR3 DNA sequence: TGTGCCAGCAGTGAAATCGGACAGGGTTTCGGCTACACCTTC.